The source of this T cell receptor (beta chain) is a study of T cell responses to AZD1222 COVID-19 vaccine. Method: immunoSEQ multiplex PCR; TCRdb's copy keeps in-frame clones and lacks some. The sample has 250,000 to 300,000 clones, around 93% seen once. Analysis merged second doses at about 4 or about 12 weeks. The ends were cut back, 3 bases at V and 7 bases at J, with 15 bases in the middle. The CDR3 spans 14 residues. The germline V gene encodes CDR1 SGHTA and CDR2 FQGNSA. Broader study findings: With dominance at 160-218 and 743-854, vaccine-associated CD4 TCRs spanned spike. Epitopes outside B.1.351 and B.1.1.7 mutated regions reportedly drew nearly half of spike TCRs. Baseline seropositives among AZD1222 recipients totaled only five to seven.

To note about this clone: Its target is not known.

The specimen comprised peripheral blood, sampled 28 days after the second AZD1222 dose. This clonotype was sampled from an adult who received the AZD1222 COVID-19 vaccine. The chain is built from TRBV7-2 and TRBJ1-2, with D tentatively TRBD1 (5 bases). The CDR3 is CASSFGRERSGYTF. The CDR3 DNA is TGTGCCAGCAGCTTTGGCAGGGAAAGAAGTGGCTACACCTTC.